Listed here are 11 T cell receptor beta chains from one sample, sequenced in a study of molecular identifiers for immune sequencing clone quantification. TCRdb re-called the PCR reads with MiXCR, one entry per CDR3 protein. The sample yields around 460,000 distinct CDR3 sequences, about 21% seen once. Sequencing was carried out using naive CD8+ T cells from blood, with Jurkat cell RNA spiked in. Subset described: FACS-sorted CD8+CD4-CCR7+CD45RA+ naive T cells. Receptors were obtained from a human donor in good health. Some libraries in this study had Jurkat cell RNA spiked in.

This clonotype was recorded at least ten times. The chain recombines TRBV7-6 with TRBJ2-3; D possibly uses TRBD1 or TRBD2 (5 bases each). The germline gives CDR1 SGHVS, CDR2 FNYEAQ. The CDR3 contains 15 residues. V shed 5 bases and J shed 5 bases, with 17 bases lying between them. In DNA, the CDR3 is TGTGCCAGCAGCAGAACCGGGACCAGTAAAGATACGCAGTATTTT. This codes for CASSRTGTSKDTQYF.

This clonotype was picked up many times. V usage is TRBV28 and J usage is TRBJ2-5, with D perhaps TRBD1 (5 bases). CDR3 length: 13 amino acids. Germline-derived CDR1 and CDR2 are MDHEN and SYDVKM. V gave up 4 bases and J gave up 3 bases, with 9 bases separating them. The chain's CDR3 is CASSSTDKETQYF. The CDR3 DNA follows: TGTGCCAGCAGTTCGACAGACAAAGAGACCCAGTACTTC.

Ten or more counts support this clonotype. The J gene is TRBJ1-5, the V gene TRBV9; no clear D. Trimming removed 0 bases from V and 4 bases from J, with 5 bases in between. The CDR3 runs 13 residues. CDR1 and CDR2 (germline): SGDLS, YYNGEE. The CDR3 DNA reads TGTGCCAGCAGCGTAGCTCCTAATCAGCCCCAGCATTTT. The encoded protein is CASSVAPNQPQHF.

This clonotype was detected only a few times. The chain combines TRBV27 with TRBJ2-7; 10 nucleotides match TRBD2. The CDR3 covers 15 residues. Trimming removed 6 bases from V and 3 bases from J; junction bases left unmatched: 8. The germline V gene has CDR1 MNHEY and CDR2 SMNVEV (reference sequence). This CDR3 is CASRMSGGGGYEQYF. Written as DNA, the CDR3 is TGTGCCAGCAGAATGAGCGGGGGGGGGGGCTACGAGCAGTACTTC.

This sequence joins TRBV9 and TRBJ2-1; possibly TRBD2 for D (6 bases). CDR3 length: 13 amino acids. V dropped 3 bases and J dropped 6 bases, with 10 bases sitting between them. In germline, CDR1 is SGDLS, CDR2 YYNGEE. CDR3 coding DNA: TGTGCCAGCAGCGGTACTAGCCCCAATGAGCAGTTCTTC. This encodes CASSGTSPNEQFF.

This clonotype was counted a few times. The rearrangement uses TRBV7-9 and TRBJ2-7; D call uncertain. This CDR3 comprises 12 residues. The germline gives CDR1 SEHNR, CDR2 FQNEAQ (reference sequence). V lost 2 bases, J lost 5 bases, and 7 bases lay in between. In nucleotides, the CDR3 is TGTGCCAGCAGCTTACCCTTCAACGAGCAGTACTTC. This encodes CASSLPFNEQYF.

This clonotype was detected ten times or more. In nucleotides, the CDR3 is TGCAGCGTTGAAGTCTGGGAGAACACTGAAGCTTTCTTT. It is translated as CSVEVWENTEAFF. V and J are TRBV29-1 and TRBJ1-1; D remains ambiguous. Germline V gene data show CDR1 as SQVTM and CDR2 as ANQGSEA. The CDR3 sequence is 13 residues long. The germline V and J ends were trimmed by 1 base and 1 base, with 7 bases remaining between them. The full variable domain, in which reference TRBV29-1 and TRBJ1-1 provide the parts outside the CDR3, is SAVISQKPSRDICQRGTSLTIQCQVDSQVTMMFWYRQQPGQSLTLIATANQGSEATYESGFVIDKFPISRPNLTFSTLTVSNMSPEDSSIYLCSVEVWENTEAFFGQGTRLTVV.

On this clonotype itself: Being one base from a much bigger clone, this may be a read error. The chain links TRBV2 to TRBJ2-7; TRBD1 aligns across 7 bases. Germline values: CDR1 SNHLY, CDR2 FYNNEI. The CDR3 is 15 residues long. In DNA, the CDR3 is TGTGCCCGCAGTGCCTCACAGGGGCGCCCGGTCGAGCAGTACTTC. Translation gives CARSASQGRPVEQYF. The full variable domain, rest sourced from reference TRBV2 and TRBJ2-7, is EPEVTQTPSHQVTQMGQEVILRCVPISNHLYFYWYRQILGQKVEFLVSFYNNEISEKSEIFDDQFSVERPDGSNFTLKIRSTKLEDSAMYFCARSASQGRPVEQYFGPGTRLTVT.

Notes on this clonotype: The junction departs from the called germline gene at one end, perhaps through a read error. J is TRBJ1-1 and V is TRBV6-1; D possibly corresponds to TRBD1 (6 bases). This CDR3 comprises 14 residues. Germline V gives CDR1 MNHNS, CDR2 SASEGT. Here the CDR3 reads CASTRDRYGTEAYF. Written as DNA, the CDR3 is TGTGCCAGCACTCGTGACAGGTACGGCACTGAAGCTTACTTT.

The CDR3 region has the DNA TGCAGTGCTAGGCCTAGCGGGTGGGGTGAGCAGTTCTTC. As protein: CSARPSGWGEQFF. J is TRBJ2-1 and V is TRBV20-1; 8 nucleotides match TRBD2. This CDR3 is 13 amino acids long. Trimming took 3 bases from V and 9 from J; bases not matched to a gene: 7. The germline gives CDR1 DFQATT, CDR2 SNEGSKA (reference sequence).

Ten or more counts support this clonotype. This chain joins TRBV12-5 and TRBJ2-5; maybe TRBD1 (6 bases). The germline V and J ends were trimmed by 4 bases and 4 bases, with 16 bases remaining between them. In germline, CDR1 is LGHNT, CDR2 FRNRAP. There are 15 residues in the CDR3. The CDR3 nucleotides read TGTGCTAGTGGTTCCGATATAGGGGGACGAGAGACCCAGTACTTC. Translating gives CASGSDIGGRETQYF.